This T cell receptor beta chain was observed in a study of blood T cell repertoires in COVID-19. Trimming took off 0 bases at V and 5 bases at J, with 13 bases between the two ends. CDR1 and CDR2 (germline): LNHNV, YYDKDF (reference sequence). The CDR3 is 15 amino acids. The repertoire was sequenced with immunoSEQ multiplex PCR; TCRdb's copy has only in-frame clones and lacks some. The sample has approximately 470,000 clones; roughly 87% are singletons. This TCR was recovered from a woman aged 18-29 years who had recovered from COVID-19. The sequenced sample consisted of PBMCs or T cells enriched from blood (not recorded which). The chain combines TRBV15 with TRBJ1-2, with D perhaps TRBD1 (6 bases). The CDR3 DNA is TGTGCCACCAGCAGAGATACCGGGACATTTTATGGCTACACCTTC. It is translated as CATSRDTGTFYGYTF.